Listed here are 10 T cell receptor beta chains from one sample, sequenced in a study of a mutant IDH1 vaccine in newly diagnosed glioma. Generated by immunoSEQ multiplex PCR, the TCRdb table keeps only in-frame clones and is missing some. This table holds roughly 34,000 clones, around 82% found once. These receptors' antigens are unknown. Time point in this sample: week 47, end of study. Mutant IDH1 20-mer peptide, at 300 ug, made up each vaccine dose, with topical imiquimod. Sequenced material: PBMCs, taken from a glioma patient whose treatment included an IDH1 peptide vaccine. These receptors came from a man aged 25 to 40 with glioma.

The genes are TRBV27 and TRBJ2-3; 14 nucleotides agree with TRBD2. The J segment lost 3 bases and the V segment lost 5 bases, leaving 7 bases of the junction unmatched. Germline CDR1 and CDR2: MNHEY and SMNVEV (reference sequence). The CDR3 has 17 amino acids. The CDR3 DNA is TGTGCCAGCAGTAGAAAGGGACTAGCGGGAGTAACAGATACGCAGTATTTT. Translating gives CASSRKGLAGVTDTQYF.

The genes are TRBV14 and TRBJ1-2; no clear D. The CDR3 extends over 12 amino acids. CDR1 SGHDN and CDR2 FVKESK come from the germline V gene. With 1 base removed from V and 7 bases from J, the gap between germline ends came to 7 bases. DNA of the CDR3: TGTGCCAGCAGCCAAGCAGGTTTTGGCTACACCTTC. Translating gives CASSQAGFGYTF.

The chain joins TRBV5-4 to TRBJ2-7, with TRBD1 matching over 8 bases. Germline trimming cut 4 bases from V and 1 base from J; bases unmatched to any gene: 4. The CDR3 consists of 14 residues. The germline V gene encodes CDR1 SGHNT and CDR2 YYREEE (reference sequence). The CDR3 DNA sequence: TGTGCCAGCAGCGGTAGGACAGGGTCCTACGAGCAGTACTTC. Translating gives CASSGRTGSYEQYF.

The chain has TRBV5-1 and TRBJ2-7, with D perhaps TRBD2 (6 bases). V was clipped by 2 bases and J by 7 bases, with 19 bases between them. The CDR3 runs 15 residues. Germline-derived CDR1 and CDR2 are SGHRS and YFSETQ. The CDR3: CASSFEEGTFGEQYF. In nucleotides, the CDR3 is TGCGCCAGCAGCTTTGAGGAGGGTACCTTCGGGGAGCAGTACTTC.

This clone was counted a single time. V usage is TRBV9 and J usage is TRBJ1-1; D is undetermined. The germline gives CDR1 SGDLS, CDR2 YYNGEE. Trimming left V 3 bases short and J 1 base short, with 10 bases between. There are 14 residues in the CDR3. The CDR3 loop reads CASSGGRANTEAFF. In DNA form, the CDR3 reads TGTGCCAGCAGCGGAGGCCGGGCGAACACTGAAGCTTTCTTT. The whole variable domain, filled in from reference TRBV9 and TRBJ1-1, reads DSGVTQTPKHLITATGQRVTLRCSPRSGDLSVYWYQQSLDQGLQFLIQYYNGEERAKGNILERFSAQQFPDLHSELNLSSLELGDSALYFCASSGGRANTEAFFGQGTRLTVV.

This clone is a singleton in its sample. This chain links TRBV2 with TRBJ2-7; 11 nucleotides match TRBD1. The V gene's germline CDR1 is SNHLY and CDR2 FYNNEI. Trimming took 6 bases from V and 8 from J; bases not matched to a gene: 9. CDR3 length: 14 residues. CDR3 residues: CASRGQGGVYQQYF. The CDR3, as DNA: TGTGCCAGCAGGGGACAGGGGGGGGTTTACCAGCAGTACTTC. Full variable domain (outside the CDR3, taken from reference TRBV2 and TRBJ2-7): EPEVTQTPSHQVTQMGQEVILRCVPISNHLYFYWYRQILGQKVEFLVSFYNNEISEKSEIFDDQFSVERPDGSNFTLKIRSTKLEDSAMYFCASRGQGGVYQQYFGPGTRLTVT.

The rearrangement uses TRBV7-2 and TRBJ1-1; TRBD1 might be the D (5 bases). Germline-derived CDR1 and CDR2 are SGHTA and FQGNSA. V was cut by 8 bases and J by 1 base, with 11 bases left in between. The CDR3 has 13 residues. This chain's CDR3 is CASYRSRNTEAFF. CDR3 sequence (DNA): TGTGCCAGCTACAGGAGTCGGAACACTGAAGCTTTCTTT. The full variable domain, in which reference TRBV7-2 and TRBJ1-1 provide the parts outside the CDR3, is GAGVSQSPSNKVTEKGKDVELRCDPISGHTALYWYRQSLGQGLEFLIYFQGNSAPDKSGLPSDRFSAERTGGSVSTLTIQRTQQEDSAVYLCASYRSRNTEAFFGQGTRLTVV.

This sequence joins TRBV7-9 and TRBJ2-1, with D possibly TRBD2 on 6 matching bases. Trimming stripped 5 bases from V and 10 bases from J, with 24 bases between. CDR3 length: 16 residues. CDR1 and CDR2 (germline): SEHNR, FQNEAQ (reference sequence). CDR3 loop: CASSPNTGRSGGEQFF. DNA of the CDR3: TGTGCCAGCAGCCCCAACACCGGGAGAAGCGGAGGGGAGCAGTTCTTC.

In its sample, this clone ranks as medium-sized. The chain links TRBV19 to TRBJ2-3, with 9 positions matching TRBD2. This CDR3 is built from 14 residues. The trim removed 7 bases at V and 5 bases at J, leaving 7 bases unmatched. Germline V gene sequence: CDR1 LNHDA, CDR2 SQIVND (reference sequence). The CDR3: CASNSGRGGDTQYF. The CDR3 nucleotides read TGTGCCAGTAATAGCGGGAGAGGTGGAGATACGCAGTATTTT. The complete variable domain, with remaining parts taken from reference TRBV19 and TRBJ2-3, reads DGGITQSPKYLFRKEGQNVTLSCEQNLNHDAMYWYRQDPGQGLRLIYYSQIVNDFQKGDIAEGYSVSREKKESFPLTVTSAQKNPTAFYLCASNSGRGGDTQYFGPGTRLTVL.

V is TRBV27 and J is TRBJ2-2, with D possibly called TRBD1 or TRBD2 (5 bases each). Germline V gives CDR1 MNHEY, CDR2 SMNVEV (reference sequence). The CDR3 runs to 15 residues. Trimming cost V 3 bases and J 2 bases, with 10 bases left between them. CDR3 in amino acids: CASSFNGANTGELFF. In DNA form, the CDR3 reads TGTGCCAGCAGTTTCAACGGGGCAAACACCGGGGAGCTGTTTTTT.